This T cell receptor beta chain came from a study of T cell repertoires in cytomegalovirus infection. One entry per CDR3 protein results from TCRdb running MiXCR on the reads. Seen here are about 130,000 distinct CDR3 sequences, around 32% observed once, and the top ten hold 45% to 65%. The CDR3 has 15 amino acids. Trimming removed 4 bases from V and 3 bases from J; junction bases left unmatched: 8. Germline-derived CDR1 and CDR2 are LNHDA and SQIVND (reference sequence). Comment on this clonotype: The antigen remains undetermined.

Sequences were derived from CD8+ T cells from cultured PBMCs, sampled from culture after CMV antigen stimulation. This receptor was obtained from a human donor in good health (CMV status not recorded). Some clones in this sample may be carry-over from other donors' samples. The chain links TRBV19 to TRBJ1-1; 7 bases are shared with TRBD1. The CDR3: CASSTWDSTYTEAFF. CDR3 coding DNA: TGTGCCAGTAGTACCTGGGACAGTACCTACACTGAAGCTTTCTTT.